These 13 T cell receptor beta chains originate from one sample sequenced in a study of blood T cell repertoires in COVID-19. This table comes from immunoSEQ multiplex PCR, and its TCRdb copy is limited to in-frame clones, with some not included. The sample lists 150,000 to 200,000 clones, around 90% occurring once. Sequenced sample: peripheral blood. The source is a man between 35 and 55 years old with acute or convalescent COVID-19.

The chain couples TRBV19 to TRBJ1-1; no clear D. Trimming removed 3 bases from V and 12 bases from J, with 17 bases in between. This CDR3 spans 13 amino acids. CDR1 is LNHDA and CDR2 is SQIVND in the germline V gene (reference sequence). The CDR3 coding sequence is TGTGCCAGTAGTATTGGGAGGGATAGGGAAACTTTCTTT. It translates to CASSIGRDRETFF.

V is TRBV7-9 and J is TRBJ2-4, with 7 bases matching TRBD2. Looked up from germline, CDR1 is SEHNR and CDR2 is FQNEAQ (reference sequence). The CDR3 contains 16 residues. V lost 7 bases and J lost 5; bases outside the gene matches: 14. Written as DNA, the CDR3 is TGTGCCAGCAACAGCCTGGGAGGGGAAGGAGAAAACATTCAGTACTTC. Its translation is CASNSLGGEGENIQYF.

The CDR3 DNA follows: TGCGCCAGCAGCCCGACAGCTAACTATGGCTACACCTTC. Translated: CASSPTANYGYTF. The genes are TRBV4-3 and TRBJ1-2; the D gene is possibly TRBD1 (5 bases). Trimming cost V 4 bases and J 0 bases, with 6 bases left between them. The CDR3 is 13 amino acids. Germline-derived CDR1 and CDR2 are LGHNA and YSLEER.

The chain joins TRBV9 to TRBJ2-3; the D gene is possibly TRBD1 (5 bases). V shed 4 bases and J shed 13 bases, with 25 bases lying between them. CDR1 and CDR2 (germline): SGDLS, YYNGEE. This CDR3 spans 15 amino acids. CDR3 loop: CASSPSPQTDRYEYF. CDR3 nucleotide sequence: TGTGCCAGCAGCCCTTCACCCCAGACAGATAGGTATGAGTATTTT.

The chain combines TRBV5-1 with TRBJ2-1, with 7 bases fitting TRBD1. V shed 2 bases, J shed 3 bases, and the junction held 2 bases outside the gene matches. Germline-derived CDR1 and CDR2 are SGHRS and YFSETQ. The CDR3 has 14 amino acids. Here the CDR3 DNA reads TGCGCCAGCAGCTTCCGGGACAGCTACAATGAGCAGTTCTTC. Its protein is CASSFRDSYNEQFF. The entire variable domain, with the rest obtained from reference TRBV5-1 and TRBJ2-1, is as follows: KAGVTQTPRYLIKTRGQQVTLSCSPISGHRSVSWYQQTPGQGLQFLFEYFSETQRNKGNFPGRFSGRQFSNSRSEMNVSTLELGDSALYLCASSFRDSYNEQFFGPGTRLTVL.

This sequence joins TRBV4-3 and TRBJ1-4; D remains unclear. Germline loops: CDR1 LGHNA, CDR2 YSLEER. Trimming shortened V by 0 bases and J by 5 bases, and 16 bases separated the two germline ends. CDR3 length: 17 amino acids. In DNA form, the CDR3 reads TGCGCCAGCAGCCAAGAACGATTGGGGAGGGTAAATGAAAAACTGTTTTTT. Translated: CASSQERLGRVNEKLFF.

The chain is built from TRBV19 and TRBJ1-5; 8 bases map to TRBD1. Trimming removed 5 bases from V and 7 bases from J; junction bases left unmatched: 7. The germline V gene encodes CDR1 LNHDA and CDR2 SQIVND (reference sequence). The CDR3 is 14 amino acids. The CDR3 region is CASSVTGAGQPQHF. The DNA for the CDR3 is TGTGCCAGTAGTGTGACAGGGGCGGGCCAGCCCCAGCATTTT.

This chain joins TRBV4-3 and TRBJ2-1, with a weak D call TRBD2 (7 bases). CDR1 is LGHNA and CDR2 is YSLEER in the germline V gene. Between the trimmed V and J ends, which lost 3 bases and 6 bases, there was a span of 12 bases. This CDR3 has 14 amino acids. CDR3 amino acids: CASSHEGGGNEQFF. In DNA form, the CDR3 reads TGCGCCAGCAGCCATGAAGGGGGGGGCAATGAGCAGTTCTTC.

The chain employs TRBV5-1 and TRBJ2-7; tentative D call: TRBD1 (7 bases). The CDR3 contains 15 residues. Trimming stripped 0 bases from V and 6 bases from J, with 16 bases between. The germline V gene encodes CDR1 SGHRS and CDR2 YFSETQ. The CDR3 DNA follows: TGCGCCAGCAGCTTGGCTGACGACAGGGAGGTCGAGCAGTACTTC. Protein sequence: CASSLADDREVEQYF.

This clone was counted only a few times. The chain recombines TRBV11-1 with TRBJ1-1; possible D gene TRBD1, 5 bases. Germline CDR1 is SGHAT and CDR2 is FQDESV (reference sequence). The length of the CDR3 is 13 residues. Trimming took 6 bases from V and 0 from J, leaving 8 bases between them. The CDR3 DNA sequence: TGTGCCAGCAGTCGACAGCTGAACACTGAAGCTTTCTTT. It yields the protein CASSRQLNTEAFF.

This chain joins TRBV30 and TRBJ1-2; TRBD1 is a possible D gene (5 bases). In germline, CDR1 is GTSNPN, CDR2 SVGIG (reference sequence). V was cut by 7 bases and J by 6 bases, with 15 bases left in between. The CDR3 runs 12 residues. The CDR3 loop reads CASRQLSHGYTF. CDR3 DNA sequence: TGTGCCTCGCGACAGCTAAGCCATGGCTACACCTTC.

This clone was found once. The V and J genes are TRBV10-1 and TRBJ2-5, with D possibly matching TRBD1 (6 bases). CDR3 length equals 17 residues. CDR1 and CDR2 from the germline V gene are WNHNN and SYGVQD (reference sequence). V lost 1 base to trimming and J lost 0 bases, with 15 bases between them. The CDR3 loop reads CASSEYRAIKNQETQYF. The CDR3 nucleotides read TGCGCCAGCAGTGAGTACAGGGCCATAAAGAACCAAGAGACCCAGTACTTC.

The rearrangement links TRBV5-5 to TRBJ2-3; TRBD1 matches at 9 bases. V was pared by 4 bases and J by 10 bases, with 4 bases of the junction left unmatched. CDR3 length equals 12 residues. Germline assignment: CDR1 SGHKS and CDR2 YYEKEE (reference sequence). CDR3 loop: CASSPWTGAQYF. The CDR3 DNA is TGTGCCAGCAGCCCGTGGACAGGGGCGCAGTATTTT.